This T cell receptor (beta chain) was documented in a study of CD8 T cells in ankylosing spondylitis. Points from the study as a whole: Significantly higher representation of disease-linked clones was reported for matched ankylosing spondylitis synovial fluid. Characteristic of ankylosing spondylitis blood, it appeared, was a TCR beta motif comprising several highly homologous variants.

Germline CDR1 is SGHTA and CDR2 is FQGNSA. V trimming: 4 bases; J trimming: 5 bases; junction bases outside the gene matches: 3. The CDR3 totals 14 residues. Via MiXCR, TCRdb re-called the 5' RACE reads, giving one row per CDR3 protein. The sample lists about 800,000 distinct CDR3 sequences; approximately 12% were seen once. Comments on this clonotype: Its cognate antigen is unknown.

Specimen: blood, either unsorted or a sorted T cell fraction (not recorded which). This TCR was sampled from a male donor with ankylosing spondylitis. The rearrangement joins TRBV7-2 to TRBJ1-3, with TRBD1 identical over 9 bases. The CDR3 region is CASSSYRGRNTIYF. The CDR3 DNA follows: TGTGCCAGCAGCTCATACAGGGGGCGAAACACCATATATTTT.